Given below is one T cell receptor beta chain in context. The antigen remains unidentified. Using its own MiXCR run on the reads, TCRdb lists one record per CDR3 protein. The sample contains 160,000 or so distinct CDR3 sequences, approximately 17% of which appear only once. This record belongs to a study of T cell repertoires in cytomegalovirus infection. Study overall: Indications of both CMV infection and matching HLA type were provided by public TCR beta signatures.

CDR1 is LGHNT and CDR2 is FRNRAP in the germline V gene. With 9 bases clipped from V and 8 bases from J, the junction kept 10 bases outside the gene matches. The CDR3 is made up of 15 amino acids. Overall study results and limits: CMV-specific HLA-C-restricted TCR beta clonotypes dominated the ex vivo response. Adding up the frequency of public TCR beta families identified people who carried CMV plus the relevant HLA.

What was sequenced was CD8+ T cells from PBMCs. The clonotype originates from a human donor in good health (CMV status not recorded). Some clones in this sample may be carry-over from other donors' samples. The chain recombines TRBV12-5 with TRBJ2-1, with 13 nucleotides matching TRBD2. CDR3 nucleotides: TGTGCTAGCACCGAAACTAGCGGGAGGGCCGATGAGCAGTTCTTC. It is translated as CASTETSGRADEQFF.